The 26 T cell receptor beta chains reported below all come from one sample, sequenced in a study of T cell repertoires in cytomegalovirus infection. A single record per CDR3 protein comes from TCRdb applying MiXCR to the reads. The profile covers 700,000 to 900,000 distinct CDR3 sequences, with roughly 28% appearing a single time and about an eighth taken by the ten largest. No antigens are known for them. The specimen was cultured CD8+ T cells from PBMCs, collected from culture after CMV antigen stimulation. The origin of the receptors is a human donor in good health (CMV status not recorded). Some clones in this sample may be carry-over from other donors' samples.

This clonotype was observed a few times. This chain links TRBV2 with TRBJ2-2; D gene uncertain. V lost 6 bases to trimming and J lost 3 bases, with 8 bases between them. Germline-derived CDR1 and CDR2 are SNHLY and FYNNEI. This CDR3 comprises 13 residues. CDR3 in DNA: TGTGCCAGCAGCACCTCGGACACCGGGGAGCTGTTTTTT. Translated, it gives CASSTSDTGELFF.

V usage is TRBV12-3 or TRBV12-4 and J usage is TRBJ2-1; TRBD1 might be the D (5 bases). This CDR3 spans 15 amino acids. With 8 bases removed from V and 0 bases from J, the gap between germline ends came to 14 bases. CDR3 residues: CASDGSDSSYNEQFF. CDR3 sequence (DNA): TGTGCCAGCGATGGTTCTGACAGCTCCTACAATGAGCAGTTCTTC.

The chain joins TRBV2 to TRBJ1-2; no firm D call. The germline V and J ends were trimmed by 8 bases and 4 bases, with 14 bases remaining between them. Germline lookup yields CDR1 SNHLY and CDR2 FYNNEI. The CDR3 loop spans 13 amino acids. In nucleotides, the CDR3 is TGTGCCAGCTACATCGGAGGGCCCTATGGCTACACCTTC. Protein: CASYIGGPYGYTF.

This chain joins TRBV27 and TRBJ1-3; no reliable D call. The CDR3 totals 15 residues. Trimming shortened V by 5 bases and J by 0 bases, and 11 bases separated the two germline ends. Germline V lookup: CDR1 MNHEY, CDR2 SMNVEV (reference sequence). The CDR3 DNA reads TGTGCCAGCAGTCTCCTCGGGGACTCTGGAAACACCATATATTTT. This translates into CASSLLGDSGNTIYF.

This clonotype was counted a few times. V usage is TRBV5-6 and J usage is TRBJ1-1; possible D gene TRBD1, 5 bases. The germline V and J ends were trimmed by 0 bases and 8 bases, with 11 bases remaining between them. There are 13 residues in the CDR3. Germline CDR1 SGHDT, CDR2 YYEEEE. The CDR3, as DNA: TGTGCCAGCAGCTTGGGAGGGGCCGCAGAAGCTTTCTTT. Protein sequence: CASSLGGAAEAFF.

About this clonotype: Just one base apart from a much larger clone, this may be a read error. The V call is TRBV7-2, the J call TRBJ1-3; D call uncertain. Germline CDR1 is SGHTA and CDR2 is FQGNSA. This CDR3 has 15 amino acids. CDR3 DNA: TGTGCCAGCAGTTTAGGGAGGTGCTCTGGAAACACCATATATTTT. This translates into CASSLGRCSGNTIYF.

This clonotype has just a few counts. The V gene is TRBV18, the J gene TRBJ2-1; 7 positions agree with TRBD2. Per germline, CDR1 KGHSH and CDR2 LQKENI. This CDR3 contains 15 residues. After removal of 4 bases from V and 2 bases from J, the junction contained 5 bases not matched to a gene. The CDR3 here is CASSLTSEAYNEQFF. DNA of the CDR3: TGTGCCAGCTCACTTACTAGCGAGGCCTACAATGAGCAGTTCTTC.

The chain combines TRBV10-3 with TRBJ1-2; no clear D. Germline V gene data show CDR1 as ENHRY and CDR2 as SYGVKD. The CDR3 is 11 amino acids. The germline V and J ends were trimmed by 2 bases and 3 bases, with 1 base remaining between them. Here the CDR3 reads CAISEDYGYTF. DNA for the CDR3: TGTGCCATCAGTGAGGACTATGGCTACACCTTC.

The V and J genes are TRBV12-3 or TRBV12-4 and TRBJ1-2; D is uncertain. The CDR3 sequence is 14 residues long. V was trimmed by 4 bases and J by 2 bases, leaving 11 bases between them. As DNA, the CDR3 is TGTGCCAGCAGTTACATACCTTCAAACTATGGCTACACCTTC. Its translation: CASSYIPSNYGYTF.

The chain has TRBV12-3 or TRBV12-4 and TRBJ1-5, with D tentatively TRBD1 (5 bases). The V end lost 5 bases, the J end lost 5 bases, and 22 bases lay between the germline ends. This CDR3 is 17 amino acids long. CDR3 region: CASSAGPMGQRDQPQHF. The CDR3 nucleotides read TGTGCCAGCAGTGCGGGGCCCATGGGGCAGCGGGATCAGCCCCAGCATTTT.

V usage is TRBV27 and J usage is TRBJ1-4, with no clear D. Germline V lookup: CDR1 MNHEY, CDR2 SMNVEV (reference sequence). The CDR3 is 16 residues long. V lost 6 bases and J lost 0, with 14 bases in between. CDR3 sequence: CASSPRQDPTNEKLFF. CDR3 coding DNA: TGTGCCAGCAGCCCACGGCAGGACCCAACTAATGAAAAACTGTTTTTT.

This clonotype showed up just a few times. The chain couples TRBV7-6 to TRBJ2-1, with 7 bases matching TRBD2. The J segment lost 3 bases and the V segment lost 0 bases, leaving 8 bases of the junction unmatched. This CDR3 spans 17 amino acids. Germline-derived CDR1 and CDR2 are SGHVS and FNYEAQ. The CDR3 sequence: CASSLANRGVLYNEQFF. Written as DNA, the CDR3 is TGTGCCAGCAGCTTAGCGAATCGGGGGGTTCTCTACAATGAGCAGTTCTTC.

This clonotype has only a few counts. V usage is TRBV7-6 and J usage is TRBJ1-4; D is unclear. The CDR3 sequence is 13 residues long. Germline V lookup: CDR1 SGHVS, CDR2 FNYEAQ. Trimming cost V 5 bases and J 7 bases, with 11 bases left between them. Here the CDR3 DNA reads TGTGCCAGCAGCCAGGCGCGAGTTGAAAAACTGTTTTTT. This sequence encodes CASSQARVEKLFF. The full variable domain, with the rest looked up from reference TRBV7-6 and TRBJ1-4, is GAGVSQSPRYKVTKRGQDVALRCDPISGHVSLYWYRQALGQGPEFLTYFNYEAQQDKSGLPNDRFSAERPEGSISTLTIQRTEQRDSAMYRCASSQARVEKLFFGSGTQLSVL.

Ten or more counts support this clonotype. The chain combines TRBV25-1 with TRBJ1-2; D not certain. The germline gives CDR1 MGHDK, CDR2 SYGVNS. The CDR3 consists of 15 residues. V was trimmed by 0 bases and J by 5 bases, leaving 13 bases between them. The CDR3 loop reads CASSEYLSMGYGYTF. The CDR3 DNA sequence: TGTGCCAGCAGTGAATATCTTAGCATGGGGTATGGCTACACCTTC.

This clonotype was counted a single time. The J gene is TRBJ1-3, the V gene TRBV7-4; D remains ambiguous. The CDR3 is made up of 14 amino acids. With 5 bases removed from V and 3 bases from J, the gap between germline ends came to 11 bases. CDR1 SGHVT and CDR2 SQSDAQ come from the germline V gene. CDR3 in amino acids: CASSAPGFGNTIYF. The CDR3 DNA is TGTGCCAGCAGCGCGCCGGGTTTTGGAAACACCATATATTTT.

This sequence joins TRBV7-6 and TRBJ2-1; no reliable D call. The CDR3 runs 14 residues. Trimming left V 8 bases short and J 5 bases short, with 16 bases between. CDR1 and CDR2 from the germline V gene are SGHVS and FNYEAQ. CDR3 coding DNA: TGTGCCAGCCTCGATTCGGACGAAGACAATGAGCAGTTCTTC. As protein: CASLDSDEDNEQFF. Looking up the rest from reference TRBV7-6 and TRBJ2-1 gives the full variable domain: GAGVSQSPRYKVTKRGQDVALRCDPISGHVSLYWYRQALGQGPEFLTYFNYEAQQDKSGLPNDRFSAERPEGSISTLTIQRTEQRDSAMYRCASLDSDEDNEQFFGPGTRLTVL.

In its sample, this clonotype was seen a few times. This chain links TRBV6-2 or TRBV6-3 with TRBJ1-6; 9 positions agree with TRBD1. The CDR3 consists of 16 residues. CDR1 is MNHEY, CDR2 SVGEGT, per germline. V gave up 5 bases and J gave up 3 bases; unmatched junction bases: 5. The CDR3 region is CASSPGQGLYNSPLHF. As DNA, the CDR3 is TGTGCCAGCAGTCCCGGACAGGGGCTCTATAATTCACCCCTCCACTTT.

The V gene is TRBV9, the J gene TRBJ1-1; 7 bases are shared with TRBD1. This CDR3 contains 14 residues. Germline trimming cut 4 bases from V and 7 bases from J; bases unmatched to any gene: 10. Germline assignment: CDR1 SGDLS and CDR2 YYNGEE. The CDR3 sequence: CASSFRQGASEAFF. CDR3 in DNA: TGTGCCAGCAGCTTCCGACAGGGAGCAAGTGAAGCTTTCTTT.

This clonotype showed up just a few times. The chain couples TRBV6-1 to TRBJ2-4; perhaps TRBD2 as D (6 bases). Trimming left V 5 bases short and J 8 bases short, with 13 bases between. This CDR3 is built from 13 residues. In germline, CDR1 is MNHNS, CDR2 SASEGT. CDR3 region: CASSFSGEYIQYF. CDR3 nucleotide sequence: TGTGCCAGCAGTTTCTCGGGGGAGTACATTCAGTACTTC.

The V gene is TRBV6-6, the J gene TRBJ1-2; TRBD1 agrees at 7 bases. Trimming took 6 bases from V and 5 from J; bases not matched to a gene: 12. The CDR3 covers 15 residues. The germline V gene has CDR1 MNHNY and CDR2 SVGAGI (reference sequence). CDR3 residues: CASSGEFATGYGYTF. CDR3 in DNA: TGTGCCAGCAGCGGGGAATTCGCGACAGGGTATGGCTACACCTTC.

The V call is TRBV7-9, the J call TRBJ2-3; TRBD2 matches 7 bases. The CDR3 consists of 15 residues. With V trimmed by 4 bases and J by 3 bases, 7 bases remained unmatched. Germline CDR1 is SEHNR and CDR2 is FQNEAQ (reference sequence). CDR3 residues: CASSSSGRRTDTQYF. In DNA form, the CDR3 reads TGTGCCAGCAGCTCCTCCGGGAGGAGGACAGATACGCAGTATTTT.

The table lists this clonotype with a few counts. The chain combines TRBV4-1 with TRBJ1-5; D not certain. This CDR3 comprises 13 residues. The ends were cut back, 4 bases at V and 3 bases at J, with 7 bases in the middle. The germline CDR1 and CDR2 sequences are MGHRA and YSYEKL. This CDR3 is CASSPEINQPQHF. The CDR3 coding sequence is TGCGCCAGCAGCCCAGAGATCAATCAGCCCCAGCATTTT.

J is TRBJ2-1 and V is TRBV20-1; D remains ambiguous. Germline-derived CDR1 and CDR2 are DFQATT and SNEGSKA (reference sequence). V lost 6 bases and J lost 7, with 31 bases in between. The CDR3 length is 18 residues. The CDR3 DNA is TGCAGTGCCCCTTCTGAAGGGTGGTCCATTCGGCATTGGAATGAGCAGTTCTTC. This codes for CSAPSEGWSIRHWNEQFF.

The chain employs TRBV27 and TRBJ2-1, with 12 bases matching TRBD2. Germline lookup yields CDR1 MNHEY and CDR2 SMNVEV (reference sequence). Trimming took 5 bases from V and 7 from J; bases not matched to a gene: 9. The CDR3 consists of 16 residues. In DNA, the CDR3 is TGTGCCAGCAGTCCACTCCGACTAGCGGGGGTAAATGAGCAGTTCTTC. Protein product: CASSPLRLAGVNEQFF.

This clonotype has a count of ten or more. The genes are TRBV7-8 and TRBJ2-5, with D unclear. The CDR3 runs to 16 residues. Germline loops: CDR1 SGHVS, CDR2 FQNEAQ. V dropped 4 bases and J dropped 4 bases, with 19 bases sitting between them. The CDR3 sequence is CASSSTDGLLGETQYF. CDR3 nucleotides: TGTGCCAGCAGCTCCACCGACGGGCTCCTAGGAGAGACCCAGTACTTC. The variable domain in full, with the rest retrieved from reference TRBV7-8 and TRBJ2-5, is GAGVSQSPRYKVAKRGQDVALRCDPISGHVSLFWYQQALGQGPEFLTYFQNEAQLDKSGLPSDRFFAERPEGSVSTLKIQRTQQEDSAVYLCASSSTDGLLGETQYFGPGTRLLVL.

The chain joins TRBV6-5 to TRBJ1-6; D is unclear. This CDR3 is 18 amino acids long. The germline CDR1 and CDR2 sequences are MNHEY and SVGAGI. The V end lost 0 bases, the J end lost 4 bases, and 16 bases lay between the germline ends. The CDR3 sequence is CASSYSRGTLGYNSPLHF. The CDR3 nucleotides read TGTGCCAGCAGTTACTCGCGTGGTACCCTCGGGTATAATTCACCCCTCCACTTT.